This is a list of T cell receptor beta chains from one sample in a study of shared clonotypes between healthy human individuals. Assay used: immunoSEQ multiplex PCR; TCRdb lists only in-frame clones, some missing. This table holds around 940,000 clones, about three quarters found once. Sequenced: memory CD4+ T cells sorted from blood. The receptors shown here come from a man in his late teens or twenties in good health. The conserved cysteine and the conserved F or W are not part of the CDR3 here. Fields, in order: V gene, J gene, CDR3 protein.

v_call: TRBV6-5; j_call: TRBJ2-7; cdr3_aa: ASSSGLAEASYEQY
v_call: TRBV6-5; j_call: TRBJ2-7; cdr3_aa: ASSTGTPYEQY
v_call: TRBV11-3; j_call: TRBJ1-6; cdr3_aa: ASSLRVGSPLH
v_call: TRBV28; j_call: TRBJ1-5; cdr3_aa: ASSPWWDSNQPQH
v_call: TRBV28; j_call: TRBJ1-2; cdr3_aa: ASTQNPGTAGLYT
v_call: TRBV9; j_call: TRBJ1-1; cdr3_aa: ASSALKGSPNTEAF
v_call: TRBV6-1; j_call: TRBJ1-5; cdr3_aa: ASSDWGVNQPQH
v_call: TRBV27; j_call: TRBJ2-7; cdr3_aa: ASSNNYEQY
v_call: TRBV28; j_call: TRBJ2-5; cdr3_aa: ASSSGGARTQY
v_call: TRBV19; j_call: TRBJ1-2; cdr3_aa: ASSSPGSYGYT
v_call: TRBV2; j_call: TRBJ1-1; cdr3_aa: ASSENRQGSGFHPEAF
v_call: TRBV5-1; j_call: TRBJ2-6; cdr3_aa: ASSTQGIGANVLT
v_call: TRBV7-2; j_call: TRBJ2-6; cdr3_aa: ASSFSGQGNSGANVLT
v_call: TRBV29-1; j_call: TRBJ2-5; cdr3_aa: SVRRGQGGETQY
v_call: TRBV6-4; j_call: TRBJ2-2; cdr3_aa: ASSADMNTGELF
v_call: TRBV19; j_call: TRBJ2-3; cdr3_aa: ASATAGGTDTQY
v_call: TRBV18; j_call: TRBJ2-2; cdr3_aa: ASSPQGQTGELF
v_call: TRBV5-1; j_call: TRBJ2-1; cdr3_aa: ASSYGGLAGGHNEQF
v_call: TRBV10-3; j_call: TRBJ1-4; cdr3_aa: AISVQLGTGEKLF
v_call: TRBV7-2; j_call: TRBJ1-3; cdr3_aa: ASSLQGFLGGSGNTIY
v_call: TRBV18; j_call: TRBJ1-1; cdr3_aa: ASSPTGFFRAF
v_call: TRBV5-4; j_call: TRBJ1-2; cdr3_aa: ASSSDRGSTGYT
v_call: TRBV6-1; j_call: TRBJ1-4; cdr3_aa: ASSDASGQGKKLF
v_call: TRBV6-5; j_call: TRBJ1-3; cdr3_aa: ATAGTGNAGNTIY
v_call: TRBV27; j_call: TRBJ2-6; cdr3_aa: ASSSSGVTGANVLT
v_call: TRBV28; j_call: TRBJ2-2; cdr3_aa: ASSGTGFAGELF
v_call: TRBV7-8; j_call: TRBJ2-5; cdr3_aa: ASSLRWEETQY
v_call: TRBV5-4; j_call: TRBJ1-2; cdr3_aa: ASSLEDGRANYGYT
v_call: TRBV28; j_call: TRBJ1-2; cdr3_aa: ATTGTGFSYGYT
v_call: TRBV10-2; j_call: TRBJ1-1; cdr3_aa: ASRKQVLNTEAF
v_call: TRBV18; j_call: TRBJ2-2; cdr3_aa: ASSSEGAGELF